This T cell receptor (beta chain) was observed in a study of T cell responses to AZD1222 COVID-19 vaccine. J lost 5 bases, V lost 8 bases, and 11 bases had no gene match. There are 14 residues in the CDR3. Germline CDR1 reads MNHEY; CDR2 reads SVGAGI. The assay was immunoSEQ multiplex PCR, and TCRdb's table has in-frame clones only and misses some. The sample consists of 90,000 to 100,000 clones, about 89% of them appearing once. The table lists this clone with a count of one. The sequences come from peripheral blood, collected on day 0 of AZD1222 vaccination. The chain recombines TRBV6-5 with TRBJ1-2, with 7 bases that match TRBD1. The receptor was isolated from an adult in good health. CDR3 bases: TGTGCCAGCCAGGGGGGGCGGTCATTTTATGGCTACACCTTC. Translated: CASQGGRSFYGYTF.